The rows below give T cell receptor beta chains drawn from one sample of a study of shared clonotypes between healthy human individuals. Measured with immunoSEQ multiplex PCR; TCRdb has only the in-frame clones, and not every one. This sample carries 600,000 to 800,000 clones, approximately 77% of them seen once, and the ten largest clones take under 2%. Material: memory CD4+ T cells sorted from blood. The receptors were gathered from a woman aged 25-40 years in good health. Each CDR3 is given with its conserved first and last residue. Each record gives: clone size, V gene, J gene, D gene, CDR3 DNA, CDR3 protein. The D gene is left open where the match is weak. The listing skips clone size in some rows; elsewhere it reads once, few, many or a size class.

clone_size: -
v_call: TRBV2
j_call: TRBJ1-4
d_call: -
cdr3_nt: TGTGCCAGCAGTGATGACAGGTCCCAGGGAGAAAAACTGTTTTTT
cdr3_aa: CASSDDRSQGEKLFF

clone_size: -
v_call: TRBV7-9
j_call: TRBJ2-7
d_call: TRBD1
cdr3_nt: TGTGCCAGCAGTCGTAGAGACAGGGCCTACGAGCAGTACTTC
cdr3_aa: CASSRRDRAYEQYF

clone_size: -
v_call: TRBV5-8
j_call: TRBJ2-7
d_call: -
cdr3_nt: TGTGCCAGCAGCCCGACTAGCTACGAGCAGTACTTC
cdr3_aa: CASSPTSYEQYF

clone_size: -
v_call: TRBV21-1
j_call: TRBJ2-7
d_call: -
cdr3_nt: TGTGCCAGCAGCATTAGGCTCCGCTCCTACGAGCAGTACTTC
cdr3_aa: CASSIRLRSYEQYF

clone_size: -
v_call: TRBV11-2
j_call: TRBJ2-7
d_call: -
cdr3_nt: TGTGCCAGCAGAAGCGGGGCAGGGGGCTACGAGCAGTACTTC
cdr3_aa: CASRSGAGGYEQYF

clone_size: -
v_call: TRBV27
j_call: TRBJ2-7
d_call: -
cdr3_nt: TGTGCCAGCAGTTCCCTGGCAGGGTCCTACGAGCAGTACTTC
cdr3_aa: CASSSLAGSYEQYF

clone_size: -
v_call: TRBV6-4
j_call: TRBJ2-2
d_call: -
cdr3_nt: TGTGCCAGCAGTGACTCTGGTGAAAGCGGGGAGCTGTTTTTT
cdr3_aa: CASSDSGESGELFF

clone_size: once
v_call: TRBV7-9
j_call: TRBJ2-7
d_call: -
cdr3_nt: TGTGCCAGCAGCTTAGAGGTGGGCGGCTACGAGCAGTACTTC
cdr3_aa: CASSLEVGGYEQYF

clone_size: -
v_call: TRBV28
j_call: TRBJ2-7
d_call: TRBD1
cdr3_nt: TGTGCCAGCAGGGCGGGACAGGTCGCCTCCTACGAGCAGTACTTC
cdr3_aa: CASRAGQVASYEQYF

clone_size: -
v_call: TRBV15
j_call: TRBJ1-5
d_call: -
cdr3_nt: TGTGCCACCAGCTTTTCTAATCAGCCCCAGCATTTT
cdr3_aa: CATSFSNQPQHF

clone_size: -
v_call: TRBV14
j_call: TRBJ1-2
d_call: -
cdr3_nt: TGTGCCAGCAGCCAAGGAAGGGACTATGGCTACACCTTC
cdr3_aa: CASSQGRDYGYTF

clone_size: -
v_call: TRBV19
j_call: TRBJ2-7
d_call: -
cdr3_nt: TGTGCCAGACACGAGCGGGCTCGAGGGACCGAGCAGTACTTC
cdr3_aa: CARHERARGTEQYF

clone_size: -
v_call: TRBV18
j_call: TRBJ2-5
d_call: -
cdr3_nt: TGTGCCAGCTCACCACCGTCCCGTGATAGCAGGGGAGAGACCCAGTACTTC
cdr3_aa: CASSPPSRDSRGETQYF

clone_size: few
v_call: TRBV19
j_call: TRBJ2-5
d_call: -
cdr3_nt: TGTGCCACGAGAGCTACTGAGACCCAGTACTTC
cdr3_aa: CATRATETQYF

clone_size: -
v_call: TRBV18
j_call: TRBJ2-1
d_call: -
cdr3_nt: TGTGCCAGCTCAGCTGTGTGGACGCAGGGATACAATGAGCAGTTCTTC
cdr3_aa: CASSAVWTQGYNEQFF

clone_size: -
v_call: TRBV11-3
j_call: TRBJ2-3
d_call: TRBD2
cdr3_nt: TGTGCCAGCAGCACCGGGACTAGCGGGGGGAGCACAGATACGCAGTATTTT
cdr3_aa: CASSTGTSGGSTDTQYF

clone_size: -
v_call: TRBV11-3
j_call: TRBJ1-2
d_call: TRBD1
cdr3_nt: TGTGCCAGCAGCTCGGGCCAGACAGGGGCCACTTTTGGCTACACCTTC
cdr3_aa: CASSSGQTGATFGYTF

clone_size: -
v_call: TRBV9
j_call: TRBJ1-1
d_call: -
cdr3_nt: TGTGCCAGCAGCGTAGGGGGAGGAAGCACTGAAGCTTTCTTT
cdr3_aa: CASSVGGGSTEAFF

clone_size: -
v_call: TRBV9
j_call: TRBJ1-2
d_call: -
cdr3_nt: TGTGCCAGCAGCGTAGGGGAACAAAAAGTTGGCTACACCTTC
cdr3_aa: CASSVGEQKVGYTF

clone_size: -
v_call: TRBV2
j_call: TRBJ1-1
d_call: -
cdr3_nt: TGTGCCAGCAGTGTGTGGACCGGGAACACTGAAGCTTTCTTT
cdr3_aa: CASSVWTGNTEAFF

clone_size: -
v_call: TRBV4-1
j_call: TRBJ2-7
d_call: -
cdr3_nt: TGCGCCAGCAGCCCGAGGACTCTCACTAACCTATACGAGCAGTACTTC
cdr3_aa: CASSPRTLTNLYEQYF

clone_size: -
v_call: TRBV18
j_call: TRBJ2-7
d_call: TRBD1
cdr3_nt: TGTGCCAGCTCACCAGGACAGGGGCGATCCTACGAGCAGTACTTC
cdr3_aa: CASSPGQGRSYEQYF

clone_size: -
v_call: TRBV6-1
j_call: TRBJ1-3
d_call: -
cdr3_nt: TGTGCCAGCAGTGAAGGGACGAGAGGAAACACCATATATTTT
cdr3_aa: CASSEGTRGNTIYF

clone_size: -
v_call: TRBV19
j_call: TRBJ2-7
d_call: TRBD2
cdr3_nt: TGTGCCAGTACTCTAGGGAGGGAAATGTCCTACGAGCAGTACTTC
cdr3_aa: CASTLGREMSYEQYF

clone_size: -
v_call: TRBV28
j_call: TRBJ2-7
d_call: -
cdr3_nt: TGTGCCAGCAGGGGGAGACAGCTCTCCTACGAGCAGTACTTC
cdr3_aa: CASRGRQLSYEQYF

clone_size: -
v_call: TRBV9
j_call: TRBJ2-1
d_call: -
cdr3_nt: TGTGCCAGCAGCGTAGACACCATTTCCTACAATGAGCAGTTCTTC
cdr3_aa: CASSVDTISYNEQFF

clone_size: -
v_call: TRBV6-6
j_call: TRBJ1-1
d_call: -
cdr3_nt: TGTGCCAGCAGATCGCTACAGTACACTGAAGCTTTCTTT
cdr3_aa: CASRSLQYTEAFF

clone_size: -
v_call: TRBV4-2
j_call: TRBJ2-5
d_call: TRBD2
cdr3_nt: TGTGCCAGCAGCCAAGAAACTAGCGGACAAGAGACCCAGTACTTC
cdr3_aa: CASSQETSGQETQYF

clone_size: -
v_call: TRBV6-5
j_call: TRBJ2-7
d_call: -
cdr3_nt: TGTGCCAGCAGTTACCTAGACGAGCAGTACTTC
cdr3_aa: CASSYLDEQYF